What follows is one T cell receptor beta chain and its context. Its antigen is unknown. PCR involved 60 Vbeta and 13 Jbeta primers. The assay was immunoSEQ multiplex PCR, and TCRdb's table has in-frame clones only and misses some. The sample records roughly 130,000 clones, about 80% being singletons. These data are taken from a study of cytomegalovirus exposure and HLA in healthy donors. Points from the study as a whole: Being productive about 87% or about 30% of the time was typical of most TCR beta V segments in an earlier analysis.

The CDR3 is made up of 20 amino acids. The V gene end was trimmed by 3 bases and the J gene end by 2 bases; junction bases not matched to a gene: 18. CDR1 is MGHRA, CDR2 YSYEKL, per germline. V is TRBV4-1 and J is TRBJ1-5, with 8 bases fitting TRBD1. The sequence came from a male donor in good health and CMV-seropositive. Sequencing was carried out using PBMCs. CDR3 residues: CASSQIYGQGPHKRNQPQHF. The CDR3 DNA follows: TGCGCCAGCAGCCAGATCTACGGACAGGGTCCTCACAAGCGCAATCAGCCCCAGCATTTT.